Sequencing of this TCR beta chain was carried out in a study of tumor and adjacent non-tumor tissue in lung cancer. Study summary: The cohort had approximately 12 adenocarcinoma, a couple of squamous cell and 1 small cell patients. Points from the study as a whole: Top 100 clones took a larger repertoire share in normal lung.

The library came from three nested PCR rounds adapted from ARM-PCR protocols. TCRdb re-derived calls from the multiplex PCR reads in MiXCR, one entry per CDR3 protein. The repertoire consists of about 86,000 distinct CDR3 sequences, with more than 65% occurring once and the leading ten covering roughly a fifth. This sample's RNA came from whole unsorted tissue. This non-tumor lung sample came from over 3 cm beyond the tumor edge. Donors were chemotherapy-naive, newly diagnosed lung cancer surgical patients in China, August–late 2014. Regarding this clonotype: Its antigen is as yet unknown. One base away lies a much larger clone, so this may be a sequencing read error.

This CDR3 is built from 14 residues. Germline CDR1 reads DFQATT; CDR2 reads SNEGSKA (reference sequence). V dropped 6 bases and J dropped 2 bases, with 14 bases sitting between them. The receptor's source is a woman between 45 and 65 years old with non-small cell lung cancer. The rearrangement links TRBV20-1 to TRBJ1-3, with no clear D. Sequencing input: distant non-tumor lung tissue. The CDR3: CSAEWGGPGNTIYF. Written as DNA, the CDR3 is TGCAGTGCAGAATGGGGTGGGCCTGGAAACACCATATATTTT.